The 20 T cell receptor beta chains in this list originate from one sample, sequenced in a study of cytomegalovirus exposure and HLA in healthy donors. Primers for the PCR totalled 60 Vbeta and 13 Jbeta. Here immunoSEQ multiplex PCR was the method, and the copy in TCRdb shows in-frame clones only, minus some. The table lists about 90,000 clones, about four fifths of them singletons. The material sequenced was PBMCs. These receptors were collected from a man aged 18-30 years in good health and CMV-seronegative.

The CDR3 nucleotides read TGCGCCAGCAGCCTGGGACTAGCGGGAGTAGGGGAGACCCAGTACTTC. Amino acids: CASSLGLAGVGETQYF. J is TRBJ2-5 and V is TRBV5-1, with 14 nucleotides matching TRBD2. CDR3 size: 16 residues. V shed 4 bases and J 5 bases; nucleotides not matched to a gene: 7. The germline CDR1 and CDR2 sequences are SGHRS and YFSETQ.

V gene TRBV6-5 combines with J gene TRBJ2-5; 7 bases are shared with TRBD1. Germline-derived CDR1 and CDR2 are MNHEY and SVGAGI. This CDR3 is built from 14 residues. Trimming took 4 bases from V and 5 from J; bases not matched to a gene: 7. CDR3 bases: TGTGCCAGCAGTTTGCGACAGGGCAGGGAGACCCAGTACTTC. Translating gives CASSLRQGRETQYF.

There are a few counts of this clone. The chain couples TRBV9 to TRBJ2-1; 7 nucleotides align to TRBD1. CDR3 length equals 15 residues. Germline trimming cut 1 base from V and 8 bases from J; bases unmatched to any gene: 9. The V gene's germline CDR1 is SGDLS and CDR2 YYNGEE. The CDR3 coding sequence is TGTGCCAGCAGCGTAATAGGGGGCGAGCCTCATGAGCAGTTCTTC. Amino acid sequence: CASSVIGGEPHEQFF.

The V and J genes are TRBV28 and TRBJ1-3; 7 bases agree with TRBD1. The CDR3 is made up of 15 amino acids. Losses at the gene ends were 7 bases for V and 0 bases for J; bases not matched to a gene: 6. Germline CDR1 and CDR2: MDHEN and SYDVKM. The CDR3 DNA sequence: TGTGCCAGCACACAAACAGGGGACTCTGGAAACACCATATATTTT. This translates into CASTQTGDSGNTIYF.

The V gene is TRBV7-2, the J gene TRBJ1-2; D gene uncertain. The CDR3 consists of 16 residues. V lost 1 base and J lost 0, with 12 bases in between. Germline V gene sequence: CDR1 SGHTA, CDR2 FQGNSA. Here the CDR3 reads CASSLVSVRSNYGYTF. The CDR3 nucleotides read TGTGCCAGCAGCTTAGTCAGCGTTCGGTCTAACTATGGCTACACCTTC.

The V gene is TRBV9, the J gene TRBJ2-1; 11 nucleotides match TRBD2. The CDR3 has 15 residues. With 4 bases clipped from V and 7 bases from J, the junction kept 7 bases outside the gene matches. Germline V gives CDR1 SGDLS, CDR2 YYNGEE. This CDR3 is CASSSGLAAPNEQFF. For the CDR3, the DNA is TGTGCCAGCAGCTCGGGACTAGCGGCTCCTAATGAGCAGTTCTTC.

This clone was counted a few times. The chain is built from TRBV10-1 and TRBJ2-6; D is uncertain. Germline loops: CDR1 WNHNN, CDR2 SYGVQD (reference sequence). The V end was cut by 3 bases, the J end by 9 bases, with 9 bases between. The CDR3 consists of 13 residues. As DNA, the CDR3 is TGCGCCAGCAGTGACTCTCAGAACAACGTCCTGACTTTC. Translated, it gives CASSDSQNNVLTF.

This chain joins TRBV29-1 and TRBJ2-1; D might be TRBD2 (6 bases). The CDR3 is 14 amino acids. CDR1 SQVTM and CDR2 ANQGSEA come from the germline V gene. With 0 bases removed from V and 5 bases from J, the gap between germline ends came to 11 bases. The CDR3, as DNA: TGCAGCGTTGAAGATTGGCGGGGACACAATGAGCAGTTCTTC. This translates into CSVEDWRGHNEQFF.

J is TRBJ2-1 and V is TRBV7-3; D might be TRBD2 (5 bases). Between the trimmed V and J ends, which lost 4 bases and 4 bases, there was a span of 8 bases. This CDR3 region has 13 residues. The germline V gene has CDR1 SGHTA and CDR2 FQGTGA. The CDR3 DNA reads TGTGCCAGCAGCTCTTCGGGATACAATGAGCAGTTCTTC. Amino acids: CASSSSGYNEQFF.

This rearrangement joins TRBV7-9 to TRBJ2-7; the D gene is possibly TRBD2 (6 bases). Between the trimmed V and J ends, which lost 3 bases and 3 bases, there was a span of 6 bases. This CDR3 spans 12 amino acids. Germline V lookup: CDR1 SEHNR, CDR2 FQNEAQ (reference sequence). The DNA of the CDR3 is TGTGCCAGCAGCTTGCGGGGCTACGAGCAGTACTTC. This codes for CASSLRGYEQYF.

The J gene is TRBJ2-3, the V gene TRBV2; D is perhaps TRBD2 (5 bases). V was shortened by 7 bases and J by 0 bases, with 11 bases between the two germline ends. The germline V gene encodes CDR1 SNHLY and CDR2 FYNNEI. The CDR3 is 14 amino acids. CDR3 bases: TGTGCCAGCAAGGGCGGGTCCAGCACAGATACGCAGTATTTT. This sequence encodes CASKGGSSTDTQYF.

This chain joins TRBV25-1 and TRBJ1-2; no clear D gene. The V gene's germline CDR1 is MGHDK and CDR2 SYGVNS. This CDR3 has 13 residues. V was clipped by 3 bases and J by 2 bases, with 7 bases between them. In DNA form, the CDR3 reads TGTGCCAGCAGTGAGGGAGAGAACTATGGCTACACCTTC. Translated: CASSEGENYGYTF.

The chain combines TRBV4-1 with TRBJ1-2; possibly TRBD1 for D (5 bases). There are 15 residues in the CDR3. CDR1 MGHRA and CDR2 YSYEKL come from the germline V gene. V shed 1 base and J shed 7 bases, with 16 bases lying between them. For the CDR3, the DNA is TGCGCCAGCAGCCAAGTAGGCCAGGGAAGTCGTGGCTACACCTTC. Its protein product is CASSQVGQGSRGYTF.

The chain has TRBV27 and TRBJ1-5; D is perhaps TRBD1 (5 bases). The CDR3 is made up of 15 amino acids. Deletions cut 3 bases from V and 0 bases from J, with 9 bases between. The germline CDR1 and CDR2 sequences are MNHEY and SMNVEV (reference sequence). CDR3 residues: CASSFRGYSNQPQHF. The CDR3 DNA reads TGTGCCAGCAGTTTTAGGGGCTATAGCAATCAGCCCCAGCATTTT.

This clone was picked up one time. The chain links TRBV4-3 to TRBJ1-1, with D possibly being TRBD1 (5 bases). Germline-derived CDR1 and CDR2 are LGHNA and YSLEER. V lost 2 bases, J lost 1 base, and 14 bases lay in between. The CDR3 contains 16 residues. The CDR3 DNA reads TGCGCCAGCAGCCAACCCTCTAAAGACAGGAACACTGAAGCTTTCTTT. Amino acid sequence: CASSQPSKDRNTEAFF.

The chain links TRBV29-1 to TRBJ2-1, with D possibly matching TRBD1 (5 bases). The CDR3 loop spans 16 amino acids. Germline assignment: CDR1 SQVTM and CDR2 ANQGSEA. Trimming pared 0 bases from V and 1 base from J, leaving 13 bases between. The CDR3 DNA follows: TGCAGCGTTGAAGATCTTGGGGCTGGATCCTACAATGAGCAGTTCTTC. Protein product: CSVEDLGAGSYNEQFF.

The chain has TRBV18 and TRBJ2-5; D remains unclear. V was clipped by 3 bases and J by 2 bases, with 13 bases between them. There are 15 residues in the CDR3. Germline V gene sequence: CDR1 KGHSH, CDR2 LQKENI. CDR3 loop: CASSPPGRKQETQYF. As DNA, the CDR3 is TGTGCCAGCTCACCCCCAGGCAGGAAACAAGAGACCCAGTACTTC.

The chain couples TRBV29-1 to TRBJ2-1; a possible D gene is TRBD1 (5 bases). CDR1 and CDR2 (germline): SQVTM, ANQGSEA. The CDR3 spans 15 residues. V shed 3 bases and J shed 7 bases, with 19 bases lying between them. The CDR3 is CSVDFATVFFNEQFF. The DNA of the CDR3 is TGCAGCGTTGATTTTGCGACAGTCTTTTTTAATGAGCAGTTCTTC.

This sequence joins TRBV7-2 and TRBJ2-3; TRBD1 aligns across 8 bases. CDR1 and CDR2 from the germline V gene are SGHTA and FQGNSA. The CDR3 runs to 15 residues. J lost 6 bases, V lost 2 bases, and 7 bases had no gene match. The CDR3 region has the DNA TGTGCCAGCAGCTTACGACAGGGGACGTGGGATACGCAGTATTTT. Translating it yields CASSLRQGTWDTQYF.

The chain has TRBV30 and TRBJ2-2, with 11 positions matching TRBD2. With V trimmed by 5 bases and J by 4 bases, 6 bases remained unmatched. The CDR3 consists of 15 residues. From germline, CDR1 is GTSNPN and CDR2 SVGIG (reference sequence). CDR3 amino acids: CAWHSGRGFTGELFF. The CDR3, as DNA: TGTGCCTGGCATAGCGGGAGGGGGTTCACCGGGGAGCTGTTTTTT. Supplemented by reference TRBV30 and TRBJ2-2, the full variable domain reads SQTIHQWPATLVQPVGSPLSLECTVEGTSNPNLYWYRQAAGRGLQLLFYSVGIGQISSEVPQNLSASRPQDRQFILSSKKLLLSDSGFYLCAWHSGRGFTGELFFGEGSRLTVL.